This TCR beta chain comes out of a study of cytomegalovirus exposure and HLA in healthy donors. Whole-study context: Earlier results showed 90 million to 120 million unique TCR beta sequences derived from some 190 million T cells.

PCR was performed using 60 Vbeta and 13 Jbeta primers. Per the original methods: Among the unique TCR beta chains that a later analysis counted, about 84 million in all, roughly 10 million were shared. Profiling relied on immunoSEQ multiplex PCR, and the TCRdb table lists in-frame clones only, not all of them. The V and J calls and clone size are taken from that table; D and trimming were inferred from the DNA. The profile covers 250,000 to 350,000 clones, with roughly two thirds appearing a single time and about 2.1% taken by the ten largest. Participants comprised healthy donors of bone marrow. This clone was seen once. This CDR3 spans 16 amino acids. The ends lost 5 bases at V and 4 bases at J; junction bases unmatched: 11. Germline V CDR1 and CDR2: SGHVS, FNYEAQ.

This sequence originates from a female donor in good health and CMV-seronegative. V usage is TRBV7-6 and J usage is TRBJ2-7, with 10 nucleotides matching TRBD1. Sequencing used PBMCs. DNA for the CDR3: TGTGCCAGCAGCGCGACAGGGGGCTCGGGACTGTACGAGCAGTACTTC. Translated, it gives CASSATGGSGLYEQYF.